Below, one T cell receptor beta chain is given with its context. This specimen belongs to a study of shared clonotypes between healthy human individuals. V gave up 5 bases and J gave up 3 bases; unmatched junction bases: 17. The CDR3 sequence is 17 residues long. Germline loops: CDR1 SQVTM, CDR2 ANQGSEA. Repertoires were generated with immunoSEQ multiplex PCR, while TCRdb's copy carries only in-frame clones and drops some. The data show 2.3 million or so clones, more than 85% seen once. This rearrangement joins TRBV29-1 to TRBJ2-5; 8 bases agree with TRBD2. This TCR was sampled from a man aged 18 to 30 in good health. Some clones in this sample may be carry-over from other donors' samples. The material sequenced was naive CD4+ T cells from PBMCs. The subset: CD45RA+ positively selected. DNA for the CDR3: TGCAGCGTTCGGTGGCAGCGGGAGATTTCGGGGGAAGAGACCCAGTACTTC. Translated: CSVRWQREISGEETQYF.